One and the same sample provided the 3 T cell receptor beta chains below, sequenced in a study of blood T cell repertoires in COVID-19. Method: immunoSEQ multiplex PCR; TCRdb's copy keeps in-frame clones and lacks some. The data hold about 180,000 clones, with approximately 85% observed a single time. The sequenced sample consisted of PBMCs or T cells enriched from blood (not recorded which). The receptor set was obtained from a woman in her thirties who had recovered from COVID-19.

The rearrangement uses TRBV28 and TRBJ2-1; 9 nucleotides line up with TRBD2. This CDR3 region has 16 residues. J lost 9 bases, V lost 3 bases, and 12 bases had no gene match. From germline, CDR1 is MDHEN and CDR2 SYDVKM. The CDR3 sequence is CASSFFRAGGPGEQFF. CDR3 bases: TGTGCCAGCAGTTTTTTTCGGGCGGGAGGGCCAGGTGAGCAGTTCTTC.

J is TRBJ1-5 and V is TRBV29-1; D is perhaps TRBD1 (5 bases). The CDR3 runs to 12 residues. Trimming cost V 5 bases and J 7 bases, with 12 bases left between them. Germline V lookup: CDR1 SQVTM, CDR2 ANQGSEA. The CDR3: CSVSQGTQPQHF. CDR3 coding DNA: TGCAGCGTTTCTCAGGGCACCCAGCCCCAGCATTTT.

The J gene is TRBJ2-7, the V gene TRBV6-6; 10 bases are shared with TRBD2. The V and J ends lost 6 bases and 9 bases, in that order; junction bases with no gene match: 8. CDR3 length: 13 residues. Germline V lookup: CDR1 MNHNY, CDR2 SVGAGI (reference sequence). Here the CDR3 reads CASRKGLAEGQYF. The CDR3 DNA follows: TGTGCCAGCAGGAAAGGACTAGCGGAGGGGCAGTACTTC.